This T cell receptor (beta chain) originates from a study of fetal regulatory T cell absence and autoimmunity. Study conclusions and caveats: Pancreas TCRs were oligoclonally enriched versus cord blood, some clones over 100-fold.

V shed 1 base, J shed 4 bases, and the junction held 2 bases outside the gene matches. The CDR3 extends over 16 amino acids. The germline V gene has CDR1 SEHNR and CDR2 FQNEAQ (reference sequence). As for this clone: As yet, its antigen is unknown.

Some clones are missing from TCRdb's copy, which holds only in-frame ones; the method was immunoSEQ multiplex PCR. The sample yields about 46,000 clones, about 80% seen once. This clonotype was sampled from a newborn boy with IPEX syndrome. The rearrangement joins TRBV7-9 to TRBJ2-3; TRBD2 matches 13 bases. Sequenced sample: cord blood. The DNA for the CDR3 is TGTGCCAGCAGCTTAGGGGGACTAGCGGGACCAGATACGCAGTATTTT. Translated: CASSLGGLAGPDTQYF.